Following are 18 T cell receptor beta chains from one sample sequenced in a study of CD8+CD57+ T cells in acquired aplastic anemia. The template used for profiling TCR beta VDJ and CDR3 was genomic DNA. MiXCR was run by TCRdb on the reads, yielding one entry per CDR3 protein. The repertoire has roughly 130,000 distinct CDR3 sequences, 48% of them found once; the top ten carry about 2.7%. The source material was sorted CD4+, CD8+, or CD8+CD57+ T cells (not recorded which) from PBMCs. All receptors come from a human donor in good health, serving as a control.

V gene TRBV19 combines with J gene TRBJ2-6; TRBD1 aligns across 7 bases. The trim removed 7 bases at V and 0 bases at J, leaving 9 bases unmatched. CDR1 LNHDA and CDR2 SQIVND come from the germline V gene (reference sequence). CDR3 size: 17 residues. In DNA, the CDR3 is TGTGCCAGTACACCAGACAGGGCGACCTCTGGGGCCAACGTCCTGACTTTC. It specifies CASTPDRATSGANVLTF.

This clonotype was counted between two and nine times. The chain recombines TRBV28 with TRBJ2-3, with 9 bases fitting TRBD2. With V trimmed by 5 bases and J by 5 bases, 8 bases remained unmatched. The CDR3 has 15 residues. In germline, CDR1 is MDHEN, CDR2 SYDVKM. CDR3 in DNA: TGTGCCAGCAGTAGCGGGGGGCCCCTAAAAGATACGCAGTATTTT. It encodes CASSSGGPLKDTQYF. The full variable domain, in which reference TRBV28 and TRBJ2-3 provide the parts outside the CDR3, is DVKVTQSSRYLVKRTGEKVFLECVQDMDHENMFWYRQDPGLGLRLIYFSYDVKMKEKGDIPEGYSVSREKKERFSLILESASTNQTSMYLCASSSGGPLKDTQYFGPGTRLTVL.

At least ten counts were recorded for this clonotype. The genes are TRBV19 and TRBJ1-5, with 9 bases aligning to TRBD1. Germline CDR1 and CDR2: LNHDA and SQIVND (reference sequence). The CDR3 loop spans 18 amino acids. The junction had 15 bases not matched to a gene; V was cut back by 8 bases and J by 1 base. The CDR3: CASEWGTGKVGSNQPQHF. The CDR3 nucleotides are TGTGCCAGTGAATGGGGGACAGGGAAGGTAGGAAGCAATCAGCCCCAGCATTTT.

This clonotype was seen repeatedly, ten times or more. The chain recombines TRBV6-2 or TRBV6-3 with TRBJ1-2; 7 bases fit TRBD1. CDR3 length equals 16 residues. The J segment lost 6 bases and the V segment lost 2 bases, leaving 12 bases of the junction unmatched. The germline V gene encodes CDR1 MNHEY and CDR2 SVGEGT. CDR3 in amino acids: CASSYPWDRSVHGYTF. The CDR3 DNA reads TGTGCCAGCAGTTACCCCTGGGACAGATCGGTCCATGGCTACACCTTC.

Details on this clonotype: An end of the junction does not agree with germline; a read error may underlie this. J is TRBJ1-1 and V is TRBV5-3; perhaps TRBD1 as D (6 bases). TRBV5-3 is recorded as an ORF, its role being uncertain. This CDR3 comprises 13 residues. The CDR3 protein is CASSLDSGTEAFF. In nucleotides, the CDR3 is TGTGCCAGCAGCTTGGACAGTGGCACTGAAGCTTTCTTT.

This clonotype was seen ten or more times. This chain links TRBV7-2 with TRBJ1-2, with D possibly being TRBD1 (6 bases). Germline-derived CDR1 and CDR2 are SGHTA and FQGNSA. The CDR3 extends over 13 amino acids. Trimming shortened V by 1 base and J by 5 bases, and 8 bases separated the two germline ends. CDR3: CASSLGQGYGYTF. DNA of the CDR3: TGTGCCAGCAGCTTAGGGCAGGGGTATGGCTACACCTTC.

The chain joins TRBV15 to TRBJ1-2; D is ambiguous. Germline V lookup: CDR1 LNHNV, CDR2 YYDKDF (reference sequence). V was trimmed by 0 bases and J by 4 bases, leaving 12 bases between them. This CDR3 region has 15 residues. This chain's CDR3 is CATSRDSGRRYGYTF. The DNA for the CDR3 is TGTGCCACCAGCAGAGATTCGGGGAGGCGCTATGGCTACACCTTC.

This clonotype was seen at least ten times. The chain combines TRBV11-2 with TRBJ2-5; 8 bases line up with TRBD1. Trimming took 3 bases from V and 5 from J; bases not matched to a gene: 11. CDR3 length: 16 residues. Germline loops: CDR1 SGHAT, CDR2 FQNNGV. The CDR3 sequence is CASSFQGQVLGETQYF. For the CDR3, the DNA is TGTGCCAGCAGCTTTCAGGGACAGGTCTTGGGCGAGACCCAGTACTTC.

This rearrangement joins TRBV14 to TRBJ2-7, with D uncertain. The germline V and J ends were trimmed by 4 bases and 7 bases, with 14 bases remaining between them. CDR3 length: 13 amino acids. Germline values: CDR1 SGHDN, CDR2 FVKESK. The CDR3 here is CASSRAERGEQYF. The CDR3 DNA reads as TGTGCCAGCAGCCGGGCGGAGCGTGGGGAGCAGTACTTC.

The chain links TRBV12-3 or TRBV12-4 to TRBJ2-1, with D possibly matching TRBD2 (6 bases). The length of the CDR3 is 18 residues. The V and J ends lost 7 bases and 0 bases respectively, with 22 bases between them. The CDR3 bases are TGTGCCAGCACCTGGGGGGACCCATTTCAAATCTCCTACAATGAGCAGTTCTTC. This encodes CASTWGDPFQISYNEQFF.

This clonotype was seen repeatedly, ten times or more. V usage is TRBV20-1 and J usage is TRBJ1-6; 11 bases map to TRBD1. V was clipped by 3 bases and J by 9 bases; unmatched bases: 4. Germline V gene sequence: CDR1 DFQATT, CDR2 SNEGSKA (reference sequence). The CDR3 totals 14 residues. The DNA for the CDR3 is TGCAGTGCTAGGTCCGGGACAGGGGGTTCACCCCTCCACTTT. It codes for CSARSGTGGSPLHF.

For this clonotype: Without the conserved terminal phenylalanine or tryptophan, this CDR3 likely stems from a read error. The genes are TRBV10-3 and TRBJ1-2, with TRBD1 as a possible D gene (5 bases). The V end was cut by 3 bases, the J end by 8 bases, with 16 bases between. The CDR3 sequence is 14 residues long. Germline values: CDR1 ENHRY, CDR2 SYGVKD. CDR3: CAISDDQGRGGYTS. The CDR3 DNA reads TGTGCCATCAGTGATGATCAGGGCCGCGGGGGCTACACCTCC.

This chain links TRBV20-1 with TRBJ1-2; D unclear. Trimming shortened V by 8 bases and J by 2 bases, and 12 bases separated the two germline ends. The CDR3 spans 12 residues. The germline gives CDR1 DFQATT, CDR2 SNEGSKA (reference sequence). The CDR3, as DNA: TGCAGTTCAGGTGGTGGGAACTATGGCTACACCTTC. This translates into CSSGGGNYGYTF.

This clonotype turned up a few times. This rearrangement joins TRBV2 to TRBJ1-6; no clear D. The CDR3 runs to 15 residues. Trimming took 7 bases from V and 7 from J, leaving 17 bases between them. The germline CDR1 and CDR2 sequences are SNHLY and FYNNEI. CDR3 nucleotide sequence: TGTGCCAGCACCTTCAGGACCCCGTCGAATTCACCCCTCCACTTT. Protein: CASTFRTPSNSPLHF.

The gene calls are TRBV3-1 and TRBJ1-1, with no clear D. Germline-derived CDR1 and CDR2 are LGHDT and YNNKEL (reference sequence). The length of the CDR3 is 16 residues. V was cut by 2 bases and J by 0 bases, with 13 bases left in between. CDR3 sequence reads: CASSQSLRVMNTEAFF. The DNA for the CDR3 is TGTGCCAGCAGCCAATCCCTCCGGGTTATGAACACTGAAGCTTTCTTT.

The chain uses TRBV7-3 and TRBJ2-5; 8 bases are shared with TRBD1. This CDR3 has 12 residues. The V and J ends lost 9 bases and 7 bases, in that order; junction bases with no gene match: 7. Germline CDR1 and CDR2: SGHTA and FQGTGA. DNA for the CDR3: TGTGCCAGTAGTCAACAGGGGGGGACCCAGTACTTC. This gives the protein CASSQQGGTQYF.

This chain connects TRBV7-8 to TRBJ1-2; TRBD1 matches 9 bases. This CDR3 is 15 amino acids long. Germline lookup yields CDR1 SGHVS and CDR2 FQNEAQ. The junction had 8 bases not matched to a gene; V was cut back by 5 bases and J by 4 bases. This chain's CDR3 is CASSQNRGQGYGYTF. For the CDR3, the DNA is TGTGCCAGCAGCCAAAACCGGGGACAGGGCTATGGCTACACCTTC.

With respect to this clonotype: One base away lies a much larger clone, so this may be a sequencing read error. The chain carries TRBV18 and TRBJ1-6, with D possibly matching TRBD1 (5 bases). CDR3 length: 17 amino acids. Germline values: CDR1 KGHSH, CDR2 LQKENI. This chain's CDR3 is CASSPFEGSSHNSPLHF. CDR3 nucleotides: TGTGCCAGCTCACCATTTGAGGGGAGCTCCCATAATTCACCCCTCCACTTT.